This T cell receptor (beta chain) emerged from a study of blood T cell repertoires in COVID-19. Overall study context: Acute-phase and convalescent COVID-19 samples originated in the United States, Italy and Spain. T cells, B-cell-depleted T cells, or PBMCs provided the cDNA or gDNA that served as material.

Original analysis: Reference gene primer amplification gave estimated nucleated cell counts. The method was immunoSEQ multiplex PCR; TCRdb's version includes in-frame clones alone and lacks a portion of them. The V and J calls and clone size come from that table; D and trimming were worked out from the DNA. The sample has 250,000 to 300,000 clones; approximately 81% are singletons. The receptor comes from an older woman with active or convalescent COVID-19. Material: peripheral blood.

The DNA of the CDR3 is TGTGCCAGCAGCCAAGATCGGACTAGCGGGTGGAGGGGGCAGTACTTC. It codes for CASSQDRTSGWRGQYF. This chain links TRBV3-1 (or the pseudogene TRBV3-2) with TRBJ2-7; 11 bases are shared with TRBD2. The CDR3 is 16 amino acids. V lost 0 bases, J lost 9 bases, and 10 bases stayed unmatched. Germline assignment: CDR1 LGHDT and CDR2 YNNKEL (reference sequence).